The clone carrying this T cell receptor (beta chain) was picked up one time. The sample originates from a study of blood T cell repertoires in COVID-19. The wider study: Collection of acute and convalescent COVID-19 samples took place in the United States, Italy and Spain.

The method was immunoSEQ multiplex PCR; TCRdb's version includes in-frame clones alone and lacks a portion of them. Here the sample spans approximately 330,000 clones, roughly 90% being singletons. J was trimmed by 7 bases and V by 3 bases; bases with no gene match: 9. Germline CDR1 and CDR2: SEHNR and FQNEAQ (reference sequence). This CDR3 comprises 14 residues. The chain joins TRBV7-9 to TRBJ2-7; 7 nucleotides line up with TRBD2. The origin of this receptor is a woman aged 45-65 years with active or convalescent COVID-19. Sequencing was done on a sample of peripheral blood. The CDR3 reads CASSFSGTTGEQYF. Here the CDR3 DNA reads TGTGCCAGCAGCTTTTCAGGGACTACCGGAGAGCAGTACTTC.